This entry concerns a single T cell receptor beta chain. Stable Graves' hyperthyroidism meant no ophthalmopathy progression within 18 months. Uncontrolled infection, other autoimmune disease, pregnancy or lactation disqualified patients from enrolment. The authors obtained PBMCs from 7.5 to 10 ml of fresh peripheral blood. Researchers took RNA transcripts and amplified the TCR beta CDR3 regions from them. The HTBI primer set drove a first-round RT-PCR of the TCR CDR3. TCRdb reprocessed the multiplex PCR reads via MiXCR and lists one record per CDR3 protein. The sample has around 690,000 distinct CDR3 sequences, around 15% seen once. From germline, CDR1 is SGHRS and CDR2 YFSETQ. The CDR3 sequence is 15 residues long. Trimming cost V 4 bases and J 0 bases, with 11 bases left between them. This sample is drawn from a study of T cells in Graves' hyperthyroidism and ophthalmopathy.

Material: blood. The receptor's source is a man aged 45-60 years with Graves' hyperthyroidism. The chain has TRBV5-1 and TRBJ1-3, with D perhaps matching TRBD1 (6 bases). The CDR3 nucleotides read TGCGCCAGCAGCGCAGGGGACCGCTCTGGAAACACCATATATTTT. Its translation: CASSAGDRSGNTIYF.